The 8 T cell receptor beta chains below were found in one sample sequenced in a study of cytomegalovirus exposure and HLA in healthy donors. The study ran its PCR with 60 Vbeta and 13 Jbeta primers. Only in-frame clones appear in the TCRdb table, and some are missing; sequencing was by immunoSEQ multiplex PCR. Among over 110,000 clones, approximately 70% were seen once, and the ten largest hold 1.3%. Sequenced material: PBMCs. All receptors derive from a woman between 35 and 50 years old in good health and CMV-seronegative.

This clone has just one count. This chain connects TRBV2 to TRBJ1-5; 10 bases fit TRBD1. Germline lookup yields CDR1 SNHLY and CDR2 FYNNEI. The CDR3 runs to 14 residues. The trim removed 6 bases at V and 5 bases at J, leaving 4 bases unmatched. CDR3 region: CASRRTGGDQPQHF. The CDR3 region has the DNA TGTGCCAGCAGGCGGACAGGGGGAGATCAGCCCCAGCATTTT.

The chain joins TRBV12-5 to TRBJ2-3, with a possible D match to TRBD2 (5 bases). V was clipped by 6 bases and J by 3 bases, with 13 bases between them. Per the germline V gene, CDR1 is LGHNT and CDR2 is FRNRAP. The CDR3 is 14 residues long. As DNA, the CDR3 is TGTGCTAGTGGGCGAGGAGGTTGGACAGATACGCAGTATTTT. It specifies CASGRGGWTDTQYF.

There are a few counts of this clone. The V gene is TRBV13, the J gene TRBJ1-1, with 7 bases that match TRBD1. Germline assignment: CDR1 PRHDT and CDR2 FYEKMQ (reference sequence). The V gene end was trimmed by 5 bases and the J gene end by 6 bases; junction bases not matched to a gene: 3. The CDR3 is 12 amino acids. CDR3 sequence reads: CASSHTGAEAFF. The CDR3 nucleotides are TGTGCCAGCAGCCACACAGGGGCTGAAGCTTTCTTT.

The rearrangement links TRBV6-6 to TRBJ2-1, with 9 positions matching TRBD2. The CDR3 covers 16 residues. From germline, CDR1 is MNHNY and CDR2 SVGAGI (reference sequence). V lost 0 bases and J lost 8; bases outside the gene matches: 8. CDR3 region: CASSYSSRGGAYEQFF. CDR3 nucleotides: TGTGCCAGCAGTTACTCGAGTCGCGGGGGGGCCTATGAGCAGTTCTTC.

This chain links TRBV27 with TRBJ1-6; D unresolved. The CDR3 has 14 residues. The germline V gene encodes CDR1 MNHEY and CDR2 SMNVEV (reference sequence). Trimming took off 4 bases at V and 4 bases at J, with 8 bases between the two ends. CDR3 sequence reads: CASSSGFYNSPLHF. CDR3 nucleotide sequence: TGTGCCAGCAGTTCAGGTTTTTATAATTCACCCCTCCACTTT.

The chain couples TRBV13 to TRBJ1-2; 9 nucleotides align to TRBD1. The CDR3 length is 15 residues. CDR1 is PRHDT and CDR2 is FYEKMQ in the germline V gene (reference sequence). The V segment lost 4 bases and the J segment 2 bases; nucleotides outside the gene matches: 5. CDR3 sequence: CASSSRQGGNYGYTF. CDR3 nucleotides: TGTGCCAGCAGCTCCCGACAGGGGGGGAACTATGGCTACACCTTC.

The V call is TRBV10-3, the J call TRBJ1-2; 7 bases align to TRBD1. Germline V CDR1 and CDR2: ENHRY, SYGVKD. V lost 3 bases and J lost 3; bases outside the gene matches: 7. The CDR3 has 15 residues. CDR3 nucleotide sequence: TGTGCCATCAGTGATATACAGGGGATCGACTATGGCTACACCTTC. It translates to CAISDIQGIDYGYTF.

This clone appeared a few times. The rearrangement uses TRBV6-6 and TRBJ2-1, with TRBD2 matching 12 bases. The CDR3 has 15 amino acids. Germline CDR1 MNHNY, CDR2 SVGAGI (reference sequence). V lost 7 bases to trimming and J lost 6 bases; unmatched junction nucleotides: 7. CDR3 region: CASILTSGGRNEQFF. The CDR3 bases are TGTGCCAGCATTCTGACTAGCGGGGGACGCAATGAGCAGTTCTTC.